This T cell receptor beta chain was profiled in a study of CD8 T cells in Susac syndrome. The RNA, about 0.5 to 1 ug, was put through reverse transcription using random hexamers. TCRdb itself ran the immunoSEQ multiplex PCR reads through MiXCR, one entry per CDR3 protein. The table lists about 190,000 distinct CDR3 sequences, roughly 95% of them singletons. Germline CDR1 DFQATT, CDR2 SNEGSKA (reference sequence). This CDR3 has 11 residues. Sequenced: CD4+ T cells from PBMCs. V and J are TRBV20-1 and TRBJ1-2, with D possibly matching TRBD1 (6 bases). The clonotype originates from a human donor in good health. CDR3: CRLRGGSGYTF. The CDR3 DNA sequence: TGCAGGCTGAGGGGGGGATCGGGCTACACCTTC.